Listed below are T cell receptor beta chains from one sample, sequenced in a study of cytomegalovirus exposure and HLA in healthy donors. This table comes from immunoSEQ multiplex PCR, and its TCRdb copy is limited to in-frame clones, with some not included. Of under 200,000 clones in the sample, roughly 80% are singletons; the top ten hold about 2%. Sequencing input: PBMCs. All receptors derive from a human donor in good health. CDR3s include the opening cysteine and the closing phenylalanine or tryptophan. The order of the fields is J gene, D gene, V gene, clone size, CDR3 DNA, CDR3 protein. A D gene is named only where the DNA matches it firmly. Some rows have no size entry. The others give once, few or many, or a class for an expanded clone.

>TRBJ1-2|-|TRBV5-6|once
TGTGCCAGCAGAACGGAGGGGGGGTTTGGCTACACCTTC
CASRTEGGFGYTF
>TRBJ1-1|TRBD1|TRBV7-6|few
TGTGCCAGCAGCTTAGGGGACAGGGTGGGAACTGAAGCTTTCTTT
CASSLGDRVGTEAFF
>TRBJ1-1|-|TRBV6-5|-
TGTGCCAGTACAGGGAAGAACACTGAAGCTTTCTTT
CASTGKNTEAFF
>TRBJ2-7|TRBD2|TRBV9|-
TGTGCCAGCAGCCCCAGAGGGACTAGCGGCGATTACTACGAGCAGTACTTC
CASSPRGTSGDYYEQYF
>TRBJ2-7|-|TRBV14|-
TGTGCCAGCAGCCAAGGGAGCTCCGAGCAGTACTTC
CASSQGSSEQYF
>TRBJ1-2|TRBD1|TRBV12-5|-
TGTGCTAGTGGTCTAACCCTCCAGACAGGGGGCAGCTACACCTTC
CASGLTLQTGGSYTF
>TRBJ2-2|TRBD1|TRBV10-3|-
TGTGCCATCCAGGGGACAGGGAAAACCGGGGAGCTGTTTTTT
CAIQGTGKTGELFF
>TRBJ2-1|-|TRBV5-1|-
TGCGCCAGCAGCTTGGACGGGGTGATCGGGGAGCAGTTCTTC
CASSLDGVIGEQFF
>TRBJ2-1|-|TRBV4-1|few
TGCGCCAGCAGCCAAGGCGGGGGACACTCCTACAATGAGCAGTTCTTC
CASSQGGGHSYNEQFF
>TRBJ2-2|TRBD2|TRBV4-1|-
TGCGCCAGCAGCCAAATCGGTCTAGCGGCCACCGGGGAGCTGTTTTTT
CASSQIGLAATGELFF